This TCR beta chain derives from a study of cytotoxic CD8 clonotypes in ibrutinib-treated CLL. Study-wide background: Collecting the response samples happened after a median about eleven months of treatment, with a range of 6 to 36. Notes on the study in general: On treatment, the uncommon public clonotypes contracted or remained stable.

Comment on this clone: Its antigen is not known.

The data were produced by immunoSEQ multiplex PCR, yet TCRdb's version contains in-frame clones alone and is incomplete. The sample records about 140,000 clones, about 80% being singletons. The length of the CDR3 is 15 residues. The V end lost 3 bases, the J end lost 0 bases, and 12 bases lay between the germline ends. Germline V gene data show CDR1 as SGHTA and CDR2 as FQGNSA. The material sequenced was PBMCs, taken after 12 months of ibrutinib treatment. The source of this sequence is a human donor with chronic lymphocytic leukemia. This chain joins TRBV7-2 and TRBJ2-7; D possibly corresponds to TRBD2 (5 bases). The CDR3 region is CASSFLAGVSYEQYF. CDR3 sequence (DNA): TGTGCCAGCAGCTTTCTGGCCGGGGTCTCCTACGAGCAGTACTTC.